The 6 T cell receptor beta chains given below trace back to one sample, sequenced in a study of T cell changes during pregnancy in multiple sclerosis (dated by TCRdb to between 2017 and 2020). Receptor amplification or capture employed the immunoSEQ multiplex PCR assay. TCRdb limited this immuneACCESS table to in-frame rearrangements with V and J called. A share of clones is missing; checked studies link under half to unresolved V genes, and the rest is unexplained. Recorded for this sample are roughly 50,000 clones; around 90% of them occurred a single time. The top ten clones comprise nearly 0.4% of the sample. The specimen was CD4+ T cells from peripheral blood mononuclear cells, collected after pregnancy. The receptors were gathered from a female donor with multiple sclerosis, enrolled in a pregnancy study.

The chain carries TRBV7-9 and TRBJ2-5; TRBD2 matches 7 bases. With V trimmed by 0 bases and J by 5 bases, 3 bases remained unmatched. CDR1 SEHNR and CDR2 FQNEAQ come from the germline V gene (reference sequence). The CDR3 extends over 14 amino acids. CDR3 in DNA: TGTGCCAGCAGCTTAGCACTGACTAGCGAGACCCAGTACTTC. Its translation: CASSLALTSETQYF.

The chain uses TRBV5-1 and TRBJ2-1, with 11 bases that match TRBD1. This CDR3 is 15 amino acids long. V lost 4 bases, J lost 4 bases, and 4 bases stayed unmatched. Germline V gene data show CDR1 as SGHRS and CDR2 as YFSETQ. The CDR3 loop reads CASSQGQGGYNEQFF. CDR3 nucleotides: TGCGCCAGCAGCCAGGGACAGGGGGGATACAATGAGCAGTTCTTC.

The chain carries TRBV14 and TRBJ2-3, with 10 bases identical to TRBD1. The CDR3 runs to 15 residues. The germline gives CDR1 SGHDN, CDR2 FVKESK. V shed 4 bases, J shed 3 bases, and the junction held 4 bases outside the gene matches. CDR3 sequence (DNA): TGTGCCAGCAGCCGCTGGGACAGGGGAACAGATACGCAGTATTTT. Its protein is CASSRWDRGTDTQYF.

The DNA for the CDR3 is TGCAGCGTGGGGACAGGCCCTTACCAAGAGACCCAGTACTTC. Encoded protein: CSVGTGPYQETQYF. The rearrangement joins TRBV29-1 to TRBJ2-5, with 8 nucleotides matching TRBD1. V lost 6 bases, J lost 0 bases, and 6 bases stayed unmatched. The CDR3 sequence is 14 residues long. Looked up from germline, CDR1 is SQVTM and CDR2 is ANQGSEA.

The V gene is TRBV14, the J gene TRBJ2-1, with 7 bases that match TRBD2. Losses at the gene ends were 3 bases for V and 6 bases for J; bases not matched to a gene: 5. The CDR3 has 14 amino acids. The germline V gene encodes CDR1 SGHDN and CDR2 FVKESK. DNA for the CDR3: TGTGCCAGCAGCCATGGACTAGTCGTCAATGAGCAGTTCTTC. Protein sequence: CASSHGLVVNEQFF.

This chain joins TRBV6-6 and TRBJ1-2, with TRBD1 as a possible D gene (5 bases). Germline CDR1 is MNHNY and CDR2 is SVGAGI (reference sequence). The V end was cut by 6 bases, the J end by 2 bases, with 19 bases between. This CDR3 comprises 16 residues. The CDR3 coding sequence is TGTGCCAGCAGACCGGGGGGGGGTAACAGGAACTATGGCTACACCTTC. Residues: CASRPGGGNRNYGYTF.